This T cell receptor (beta chain) was observed in a study of cytomegalovirus exposure and HLA in healthy donors. General study findings and limits: Later work found most CMV-associated TCR beta chains apparently HLA-restricted. Presence/absence analyses supposed approximately even sequencing depth among donors. It was only CMV serostatus that was available as immune exposure information.

The CDR3 totals 14 residues. The ends lost 5 bases at V and 1 base at J; junction bases unmatched: 4. From germline, CDR1 is SGHRS and CDR2 YFSETQ. The PCR contained 60 Vbeta and 13 Jbeta primers. Assay used: immunoSEQ multiplex PCR; TCRdb lists only in-frame clones, some missing. Of about 110,000 clones listed, 60% to 85% were seen once; the top ten hold around 5%. On this clone itself: Its target is unknown.

Sample: PBMCs. V usage is TRBV5-1 and J usage is TRBJ1-1, with 8 bases matching TRBD1. The sequence came from a female donor in good health and CMV-seropositive. CDR3 region: CASSDGQGNTEAFF. As DNA, the CDR3 is TGCGCCAGCAGTGACGGACAGGGGAACACTGAAGCTTTCTTT. The whole variable domain, filled in from reference TRBV5-1 and TRBJ1-1, reads KAGVTQTPRYLIKTRGQQVTLSCSPISGHRSVSWYQQTPGQGLQFLFEYFSETQRNKGNFPGRFSGRQFSNSRSEMNVSTLELGDSALYLCASSDGQGNTEAFFGQGTRLTVV.